Below, 19 T cell receptor beta chains from the same sample are listed, as sequenced in a study of OX40 agonist ivuxolimab in advanced cancers. TCRdb's copy holds only in-frame clones and misses some; the assay was immunoSEQ multiplex PCR. In the table there are roughly 64,000 clones, roughly nine tenths of which are singletons. The sequenced sample was CD4+ or CD8+ T cells sorted from blood, obtained in a trial of the OX40 agonist ivuxolimab. The receptors here all came from an adult with an advanced solid tumor such as melanoma, head and neck, liver or kidney cancer.

This chain uses TRBV7-3 with TRBJ2-2; D is unresolved. Looked up from germline, CDR1 is SGHTA and CDR2 is FQGTGA. The CDR3 extends over 17 amino acids. Trimming stripped 1 base from V and 5 bases from J, with 17 bases between. This chain's CDR3 is CASSLIGEAGGTGELFF. The CDR3, as DNA: TGTGCCAGCAGCTTAATTGGGGAAGCAGGCGGTACCGGGGAGCTGTTTTTT.

The table lists this clone with a count of one. The gene calls are TRBV9 and TRBJ2-5; 7 bases are a match to TRBD1. V dropped 0 bases and J dropped 5; count of bases not matched to a gene: 10. The CDR3 runs to 16 residues. Per the germline V gene, CDR1 is SGDLS and CDR2 is YYNGEE. The CDR3 DNA follows: TGTGCCAGCAGCGTAGTCATAGGGGGCTCCCTTGAGACCCAGTACTTC. Translating it yields CASSVVIGGSLETQYF.

V usage is TRBV27 and J usage is TRBJ2-3, with D unresolved. This CDR3 region has 14 residues. V was cut by 4 bases and J by 1 base, with 9 bases left in between. The germline CDR1 and CDR2 sequences are MNHEY and SMNVEV (reference sequence). The CDR3 protein is CASSSAAGTDTQYF. The CDR3 region has the DNA TGTGCCAGCAGTTCGGCAGCTGGCACAGATACGCAGTATTTT.

V usage is TRBV28 and J usage is TRBJ2-5, with D tentatively TRBD1 (5 bases). Trimming pared 5 bases from V and 5 bases from J, leaving 18 bases between. CDR1 is MDHEN, CDR2 SYDVKM, per germline. CDR3 length: 15 amino acids. CDR3 sequence reads: CASSPKFRVRETQYF. In DNA form, the CDR3 reads TGTGCCAGCAGTCCGAAATTCAGGGTTAGGGAGACCCAGTACTTC.

V usage is TRBV6-5 and J usage is TRBJ2-7; perhaps D is TRBD1 or TRBD2 (6 bases each). CDR1 is MNHEY and CDR2 is SVGAGI in the germline V gene. Trimming stripped 7 bases from V and 6 bases from J, with 10 bases between. The CDR3 runs 11 residues. For the CDR3, the DNA is TGTGCCAGCACGGAGGGGGGCGAGCAGTACTTC. Its protein product is CASTEGGEQYF.

This rearrangement joins TRBV6-6 to TRBJ1-1; 8 bases are shared with TRBD1. Germline values: CDR1 MNHNY, CDR2 SVGAGI (reference sequence). The CDR3 runs to 13 residues. The ends lost 5 bases at V and 6 bases at J; junction bases unmatched: 5. CDR3 region: CASSPTGAPEAFF. The CDR3 DNA follows: TGTGCCAGCAGTCCGACAGGGGCCCCTGAAGCTTTCTTT.

The chain's CDR3 is CASSFLGPKSETQYF. CDR3 coding DNA: TGTGCCAGCAGCTTCCTAGGACCCAAGTCAGAGACCCAGTACTTC. The genes are TRBV11-2 and TRBJ2-5; D is ambiguous. The V gene's germline CDR1 is SGHAT and CDR2 FQNNGV. V shed 3 bases and J shed 4 bases, with 15 bases lying between them. The CDR3 covers 15 residues.

The rearrangement uses TRBV19 and TRBJ2-1; D is possibly TRBD2 (5 bases). The germline CDR1 and CDR2 sequences are LNHDA and SQIVND (reference sequence). The ends were cut back, 4 bases at V and 3 bases at J, with 13 bases in the middle. There are 15 residues in the CDR3. The DNA for the CDR3 is TGTGCCAGTAGTAAGGCTAGCCGGGGCTACAATGAGCAGTTCTTC. The encoded protein is CASSKASRGYNEQFF.

This clone occurred many times. The chain couples TRBV5-4 to TRBJ2-7, with a tentative D call TRBD2 (6 bases). Trimming removed 0 bases from V and 6 bases from J, with 10 bases in between. Germline CDR1 is SGHNT and CDR2 is YYREEE (reference sequence). The CDR3 is 13 amino acids. The CDR3 here is CASSLGGGAEQYF. CDR3 bases: TGTGCCAGCAGCTTGGGCGGCGGGGCCGAGCAGTACTTC.

The V call is TRBV2, the J call TRBJ2-3, with D perhaps given as TRBD1 or TRBD2 (5 bases each). The length of the CDR3 is 15 residues. CDR1 and CDR2 (germline): SNHLY, FYNNEI. Trimming removed 10 bases at V and 2 bases at J, with 19 bases between. This chain's CDR3 is CATPRDGGPTDTQYF. CDR3 DNA: TGTGCCACCCCCCGGGACGGCGGGCCCACAGATACGCAGTATTTT. Full variable domain (remainder filled in from reference TRBV2 and TRBJ2-3): EPEVTQTPSHQVTQMGQEVILRCVPISNHLYFYWYRQILGQKVEFLVSFYNNEISEKSEIFDDQFSVERPDGSNFTLKIRSTKLEDSAMYFCATPRDGGPTDTQYFGPGTRLTVL.

The chain links TRBV11-2 to TRBJ2-7; no clear D. This CDR3 spans 15 amino acids. The V gene's germline CDR1 is SGHAT and CDR2 FQNNGV. Trimming took 3 bases from V and 0 from J, leaving 12 bases between them. In DNA form, the CDR3 reads TGTGCCAGCAGCTTGTCCGGCAGGAGCTCCTACGAGCAGTACTTC. This sequence encodes CASSLSGRSSYEQYF. Based on the CDR3 plus reference TRBV11-2 and TRBJ2-7, the full variable domain is EAGVAQSPRYKIIEKRQSVAFWCNPISGHATLYWYQQILGQGPKLLIQFQNNGVVDDSQLPKDRFSAERLKGVDSTLKIQPAKLEDSAVYLCASSLSGRSSYEQYFGPGTRLTVT.

The rearrangement links TRBV9 to TRBJ1-2; the match to TRBD1 covers 7 bases. The junction had 10 bases not matched to a gene; V was cut back by 3 bases and J by 5 bases. The CDR3 is 15 amino acids. Per the germline V gene, CDR1 is SGDLS and CDR2 is YYNGEE. The CDR3 region is CASSGDSPHWYGYTF. The CDR3 nucleotides read TGTGCCAGCAGCGGGGACAGTCCCCATTGGTATGGCTACACCTTC.

The sample holds one count of this clone. J is TRBJ2-1 and V is TRBV28; no clear D gene. The length of the CDR3 is 16 residues. Per germline, CDR1 MDHEN and CDR2 SYDVKM. Trimming stripped 7 bases from V and 5 bases from J, with 21 bases between. CDR3 residues: CASTLRLVHPDNEQFF. Here the CDR3 DNA reads TGTGCCAGCACCCTGAGGTTAGTTCATCCCGACAATGAGCAGTTCTTC.

This chain links TRBV27 with TRBJ2-7; no clear D gene. The CDR3 runs to 15 residues. V lost 5 bases and J lost 5, with 19 bases in between. Germline values: CDR1 MNHEY, CDR2 SMNVEV (reference sequence). Here the CDR3 reads CASSKHALNSHEQYF. The CDR3, as DNA: TGTGCCAGCAGTAAACACGCGCTCAATTCCCACGAGCAGTACTTC.

This chain joins TRBV2 and TRBJ2-3; possible D gene TRBD2, 6 bases. The V and J ends lost 3 bases and 4 bases respectively, with 14 bases between them. Germline V gene lookup returns CDR1 SNHLY and CDR2 FYNNEI. The CDR3 is 15 amino acids. The CDR3 nucleotides are TGTGCCAGCAGTGAGCACGGGAGACGTCCAGATACGCAGTATTTT. Translating gives CASSEHGRRPDTQYF.

The chain employs TRBV27 and TRBJ2-5; D gene unclear. Looked up from germline, CDR1 is MNHEY and CDR2 is SMNVEV (reference sequence). CDR3 length equals 12 residues. The V and J ends lost 3 bases and 5 bases respectively, with 7 bases between them. The CDR3 DNA reads TGTGCCAGCAGTTTTGGTGGGGAGACCCAGTACTTC. Translation gives CASSFGGETQYF.

The V gene is TRBV7-8, the J gene TRBJ2-1, with 8 bases lining up with TRBD2. V trimming: 1 base; J trimming: 3 bases; junction bases outside the gene matches: 2. Looked up from germline, CDR1 is SGHVS and CDR2 is FQNEAQ. CDR3 size: 15 residues. CDR3 loop: CASSLGRGVYNEQFF. CDR3 sequence (DNA): TGTGCCAGCAGCTTAGGGCGGGGGGTCTACAATGAGCAGTTCTTC.

This sequence joins TRBV19 and TRBJ2-1, with D possibly being TRBD2 (5 bases). This CDR3 is 14 amino acids long. From germline, CDR1 is LNHDA and CDR2 SQIVND (reference sequence). Trimming removed 1 base at V and 5 bases at J, with 9 bases between. In DNA form, the CDR3 reads TGTGCCAGTAGTATAGGGAGCGGCGACAATGAGCAGTTCTTC. It specifies CASSIGSGDNEQFF. The full variable domain, in which reference TRBV19 and TRBJ2-1 provide the parts outside the CDR3, is DGGITQSPKYLFRKEGQNVTLSCEQNLNHDAMYWYRQDPGQGLRLIYYSQIVNDFQKGDIAEGYSVSREKKESFPLTVTSAQKNPTAFYLCASSIGSGDNEQFFGPGTRLTVL.

The V and J genes are TRBV7-8 and TRBJ1-5, with 8 bases identical to TRBD1. Germline CDR1 reads SGHVS; CDR2 reads FQNEAQ. This CDR3 spans 17 amino acids. Losses at the gene ends were 8 bases for V and 0 bases for J; bases not matched to a gene: 12. CDR3 coding DNA: TGTGCCAGCCGGTTAGGACAGGGACTTATTAGCAATCAGCCCCAGCATTTT. Its translation is CASRLGQGLISNQPQHF.